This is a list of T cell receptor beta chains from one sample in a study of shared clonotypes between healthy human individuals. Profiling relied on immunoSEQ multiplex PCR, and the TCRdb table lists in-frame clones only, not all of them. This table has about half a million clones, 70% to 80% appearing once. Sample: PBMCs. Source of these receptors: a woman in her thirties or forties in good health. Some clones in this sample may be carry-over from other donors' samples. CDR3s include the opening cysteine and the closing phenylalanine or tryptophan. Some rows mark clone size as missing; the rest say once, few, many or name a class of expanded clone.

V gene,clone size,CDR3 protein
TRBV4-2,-,CASSQTTGRGYEQYF
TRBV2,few,CASTTRAYNEQFF
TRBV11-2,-,CASSLGGGQYNQPQHF
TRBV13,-,CASSLTRGGPLHF
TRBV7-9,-,CASSPRDSHSYEQYF
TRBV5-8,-,CASSLRNEKLFF
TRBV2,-,CASRRLAFPQETQYF
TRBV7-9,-,CASSPWNTGELFF
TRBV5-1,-,CASSSGTGSPLIYNEQFF
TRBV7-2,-,CASTPRGPGASEQFF
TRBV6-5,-,CASRFRQGEKLFF
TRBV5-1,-,CASSQSGGVYEQYF
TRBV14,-,CASSQVFGGYNEQFF
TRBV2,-,CASRGQVDTGELFF
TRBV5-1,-,CASSLLAGGRETQYF
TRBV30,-,CAWSVRVGIYEQYF
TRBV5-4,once,CASSSAPGKVSLNWEFF
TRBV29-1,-,CSVDELGLGYNEQFF
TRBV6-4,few,CASSDMGGLSGANVLTF
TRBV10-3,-,CAHYWTGSYEQYF
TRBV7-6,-,CASSLGTINEQYF
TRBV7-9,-,CASSLVLAGYNEQFF
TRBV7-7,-,CASSLDSGDTGELFF
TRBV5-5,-,CASRPTDGADTQYF
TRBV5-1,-,CASSLTVAYGYTF
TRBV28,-,CASSFSLYRVEAFF
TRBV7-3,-,CASSSGGGPNEQFF
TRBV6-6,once,CASSNSGLGPYGYTF
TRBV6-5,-,CASTGTEYNEQFF
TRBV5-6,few,CASSLGPSDTYNEQFF
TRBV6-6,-,CASSRGLTFTDTQYF
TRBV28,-,CASSDGRLAVYNEQFF
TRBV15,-,CATSHRTGTGGDEQYF
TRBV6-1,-,CASSDSGRDEQYF
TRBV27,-,CASSLGETSLYNEQFF
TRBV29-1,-,CSIRRSSYNEQFF
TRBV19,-,CATQGQGARGNQPQHF
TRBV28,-,CASSATSGRAGEQYF
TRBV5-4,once,CASSWDRGNEKLFF
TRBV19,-,CASSIDHGGWTSTGELFF
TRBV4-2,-,CASSQETSGTTPYNEQFF
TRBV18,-,CASSPPGTGYGYTF
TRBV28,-,CASSHGGGVNTEAFF
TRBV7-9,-,CASSLLSETEAFF
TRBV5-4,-,CASSSGFEQPQHF
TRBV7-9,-,CASSFQARALPQETQYF
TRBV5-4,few,CASSLGGTGNEKLFF
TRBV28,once,CASTTGGVAGNTIYF
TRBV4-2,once,CASSPEGRTDNEQFF
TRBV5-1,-,CASSPAGGRSYGYTF